A single sample gave rise to the 24 T cell receptor beta chains below, sequenced in a study of blood T cells in healthy people across ages. A J-beta primer mix and a sample-barcoded 5' primer were used in a second PCR of roughly 6 to 12 cycles. TCRdb called the 5' RACE reads again in MiXCR, with one record for every CDR3 protein. The sample gives 1.5 million to 2 million distinct CDR3 sequences, about 50% of which show up once; approximately 2.1% is in the top ten. The sample was blood. These receptors came from a woman aged 40-49 years in good health.

This clonotype occurred a few times. The chain joins TRBV29-1 to TRBJ1-6; D remains ambiguous. The V and J ends lost 7 bases and 10 bases respectively, with 17 bases between them. The length of the CDR3 is 13 residues. Germline V gene sequence: CDR1 SQVTM, CDR2 ANQGSEA. As DNA, the CDR3 is TGCAGCGCCTCCGAAGGGTTTCGGTCACCCCTCCACTTT. Translation gives CSASEGFRSPLHF.

The chain couples TRBV4-2 to TRBJ2-5, with 9 bases aligning to TRBD2. J lost 5 bases, V lost 4 bases, and 8 bases had no gene match. Germline CDR1 LGHNA, CDR2 YNFKEQ. This CDR3 has 15 residues. The CDR3 DNA reads TGTGCCAGCAGCCTAGCGGGGGTACATCGTGAGACCCAGTACTTC. Protein sequence: CASSLAGVHRETQYF.

This clonotype was detected a few times. The V and J genes are TRBV15 and TRBJ2-4, with TRBD1 identical over 7 bases. The J call could be wrong; TRBJ2-5 is a better fit for the DNA end. The CDR3 loop spans 17 amino acids. The germline V gene encodes CDR1 LNHNV and CDR2 YYDKDF (reference sequence). Here the CDR3 reads CATSRDKGGGSQETQYF. DNA of the CDR3: TGTGCCACCAGCAGAGATAAAGGGGGCGGATCCCAAGAGACCCAGTACTTC.

The chain couples TRBV5-1 to TRBJ2-5; 7 bases fit TRBD2. This CDR3 has 14 residues. CDR1 is SGHRS and CDR2 is YFSETQ in the germline V gene. V was clipped by 2 bases and J by 3 bases; unmatched bases: 4. CDR3 in amino acids: CASSFGRPEETQYF. The CDR3 DNA follows: TGCGCCAGCAGCTTCGGGAGGCCGGAAGAGACCCAGTACTTC.

V and J are TRBV9 and TRBJ2-3; D gene uncertain. The CDR3 sequence is 14 residues long. Trimming shortened V by 0 bases and J by 6 bases, and 11 bases separated the two germline ends. CDR1 is SGDLS, CDR2 YYNGEE, per germline. The CDR3 bases are TGTGCCAGCAGCGTAGCTCGCGGAGAGGATACGCAGTATTTT. Translated: CASSVARGEDTQYF. Complete variable domain (other parts from reference TRBV9 and TRBJ2-3): DSGVTQTPKHLITATGQRVTLRCSPRSGDLSVYWYQQSLDQGLQFLIQYYNGEERAKGNILERFSAQQFPDLHSELNLSSLELGDSALYFCASSVARGEDTQYFGPGTRLTVL.

This clonotype came up many times. This sequence joins TRBV7-2 and TRBJ2-3; 12 nucleotides match TRBD2. The germline gives CDR1 SGHTA, CDR2 FQGNSA. Trimming took 4 bases from V and 0 from J; bases not matched to a gene: 5. The CDR3 sequence is 17 residues long. The CDR3 sequence: CASSSAGLAGSTDTQYF. CDR3 DNA: TGTGCCAGCAGCTCCGCCGGACTAGCGGGGAGCACAGATACGCAGTATTTT.

This clonotype was seen a handful of times. The DNA for the CDR3 is TGTGCCGCCTCCCCGAGAGGGGGGGAGACCCAGTACTTC. It specifies CAASPRGGETQYF. The chain carries TRBV13 and TRBJ2-5; D tentatively fits TRBD1 or TRBD2 (6 bases each). CDR3 length: 13 amino acids. Trimming removed 11 bases at V and 5 bases at J, with 18 bases between. Looked up from germline, CDR1 is PRHDT and CDR2 is FYEKMQ (reference sequence).

For the CDR3, the DNA is TGTGCCAGCAGCTTGGAAGTCGGGGGATACTACGAGCAGTACTTC. Its translation is CASSLEVGGYYEQYF. This rearrangement joins TRBV5-5 to TRBJ2-5; D is possibly TRBD2 (6 bases). The end of the DNA fits TRBJ2-7 better, so the J call may be wrong. Germline V gene sequence: CDR1 SGHKS, CDR2 YYEKEE (reference sequence). The CDR3 contains 15 residues.

This clonotype occurred a few times. CDR3 DNA sequence: TGTGCCAGCAGCTTACCTTCGGGGATGAACACTGAAGCTTTCTTT. It specifies CASSLPSGMNTEAFF. This sequence joins TRBV13 and TRBJ1-1; the D is unclear. Trimming stripped 2 bases from V and 0 bases from J, with 10 bases between. Germline lookup yields CDR1 PRHDT and CDR2 FYEKMQ (reference sequence). This CDR3 region has 15 residues. The variable domain in full, with the rest retrieved from reference TRBV13 and TRBJ1-1, is AAGVIQSPRHLIKEKRETATLKCYPIPRHDTVYWYQQGPGQDPQFLISFYEKMQSDKGSIPDRFSAQQFSDYHSELNMSSLELGDSALYFCASSLPSGMNTEAFFGQGTRLTVV.

This chain joins TRBV20-1 and TRBJ1-2, with D possibly matching TRBD1 (6 bases). The CDR3 spans 16 residues. Germline assignment: CDR1 DFQATT and CDR2 SNEGSKA (reference sequence). Trimming left V 6 bases short and J 5 bases short, with 25 bases between. This CDR3 is CSAPAGVIAGGYGYTF. The CDR3 bases are TGCAGTGCACCAGCAGGGGTAATTGCGGGAGGTTATGGCTACACCTTC.

The chain carries TRBV5-1 and TRBJ2-3; 8 positions agree with TRBD2. This CDR3 is built from 16 residues. CDR1 is SGHRS and CDR2 is YFSETQ in the germline V gene. The V gene end was trimmed by 3 bases and the J gene end by 0 bases; junction bases not matched to a gene: 6. The CDR3 sequence is CASSYFGGESTDTQYF. In nucleotides, the CDR3 is TGCGCCAGCAGCTACTTCGGGGGGGAGAGCACAGATACGCAGTATTTT.

V usage is TRBV7-2 and J usage is TRBJ2-3; D gene ambiguous. Germline-derived CDR1 and CDR2 are SGHTA and FQGNSA. Deletions cut 5 bases from V and 0 bases from J, with 12 bases between. CDR3 length equals 15 residues. This CDR3 is CASSPYQSSTDTQYF. The CDR3 nucleotides are TGTGCCAGCAGCCCCTACCAAAGTAGCACAGATACGCAGTATTTT.

In nucleotides, the CDR3 is TGTGCCAGCTCCACGGACGCCCTGGGGACCCAGTACTTC. Amino acids: CASSTDALGTQYF. The V and J genes are TRBV6-4 and TRBJ2-5, with D hard to call. Germline CDR1 and CDR2: MRHNA and SNTAGT. The CDR3 extends over 13 amino acids. V lost 8 bases and J 7 bases, leaving 17 bases between the germline ends.

The V call is TRBV28, the J call TRBJ2-7; 7 nucleotides agree with TRBD1. The CDR3 is 17 residues long. Germline assignment: CDR1 MDHEN and CDR2 SYDVKM. V lost 2 bases to trimming and J lost 2 bases; unmatched junction nucleotides: 12. The CDR3, as DNA: TGTGCCAGCAGTTTACCCCATTTCCCGGGACAGCCCTACGAGCAGTACTTC. Translating gives CASSLPHFPGQPYEQYF.

This clonotype was counted a few times. This chain uses TRBV27 with TRBJ1-2; D is undetermined. This CDR3 contains 17 residues. Between the trimmed V and J ends, which lost 6 bases and 2 bases, there was a span of 22 bases. Germline values: CDR1 MNHEY, CDR2 SMNVEV (reference sequence). The CDR3 coding sequence is TGTGCCAGCAGCCCTTTCGATACGGCTAAGAGAAACTATGGCTACACCTTC. Amino acids: CASSPFDTAKRNYGYTF.

This clonotype appeared a few times. The chain's CDR3 is CASRTTRNLLETQYF. The CDR3 DNA follows: TGTGCCAGCCGTACGACACGAAACCTCCTCGAGACCCAGTACTTC. The chain recombines TRBV6-5 with TRBJ2-7; D remains unclear. The end of the DNA fits TRBJ2-5 better, so the J call may be wrong. CDR1 is MNHEY and CDR2 is SVGAGI in the germline V gene. The CDR3 runs 15 residues.

The CDR3 sequence: CASSHGVNEKLFF. CDR3 nucleotides: TGTGCCAGCAGCCACGGTGTTAATGAAAAACTGTTTTTT. This chain connects TRBV5-5 to TRBJ1-4; D ambiguous. V shed 4 bases and J shed 4 bases, with 8 bases lying between them. CDR1 is SGHKS and CDR2 is YYEKEE in the germline V gene (reference sequence). This CDR3 has 13 residues.

This sequence joins TRBV3-1 and TRBJ2-5; 8 bases agree with TRBD2. V dropped 4 bases and J dropped 7; count of bases not matched to a gene: 14. This CDR3 comprises 16 residues. The V gene's germline CDR1 is LGHDT and CDR2 YNNKEL (reference sequence). The CDR3 DNA follows: TGTGCCAGCAGCCCTGTCTTCCTTAGCGGGGCGGGGACCCAGTACTTC. Amino acid sequence: CASSPVFLSGAGTQYF.

This chain joins TRBV4-3 and TRBJ1-2, with unresolved D. Trimming pared 0 bases from V and 6 bases from J, leaving 11 bases between. CDR1 and CDR2 (germline): LGHNA, YSLEER. This CDR3 is 14 amino acids long. In DNA, the CDR3 is TGCGCCAGCAGCCAAGAGCGAGGGAAGGATGGCTACACCTTC. This sequence encodes CASSQERGKDGYTF.

The genes are TRBV2 and TRBJ2-5; D unclear. CDR3 length: 13 residues. V was shortened by 7 bases and J by 1 base, with 10 bases between the two germline ends. Germline loops: CDR1 SNHLY, CDR2 FYNNEI. The DNA of the CDR3 is TGTGCCAGCATAGGCGAGGTCCAAGAGACCCAGTACTTC. This encodes CASIGEVQETQYF. The full variable domain, completed using reference TRBV2 and TRBJ2-5, is EPEVTQTPSHQVTQMGQEVILRCVPISNHLYFYWYRQILGQKVEFLVSFYNNEISEKSEIFDDQFSVERPDGSNFTLKIRSTKLEDSAMYFCASIGEVQETQYFGPGTRLLVL.

The V and J genes are TRBV7-2 and TRBJ1-5; 7 bases line up with TRBD1. This CDR3 comprises 15 residues. The germline gives CDR1 SGHTA, CDR2 FQGNSA. Germline trimming cut 3 bases from V and 1 base from J; bases unmatched to any gene: 3. CDR3 nucleotide sequence: TGTGCCAGCAGCTTCCGGGACAGCAGCAATCAGCCCCAGCATTTT. Translated: CASSFRDSSNQPQHF.

This clonotype was picked up many times. The chain combines TRBV20-1 with TRBJ2-7; no firm D call. V shed 0 bases and J shed 9 bases, with 12 bases lying between them. The CDR3 has 12 amino acids. CDR1 is DFQATT, CDR2 SNEGSKA, per germline (reference sequence). CDR3 loop: CSARDNAQVQYF. DNA for the CDR3: TGCAGTGCTAGAGATAACGCGCAGGTGCAGTACTTC.

On this clonotype itself: One end of the junction is discordant with germline, which a read error may explain. The chain employs TRBV13 and TRBJ2-5; D might be TRBD1 (6 bases). This CDR3 region has 15 residues. Per the germline V gene, CDR1 is PRHDT and CDR2 is FYEKMQ (reference sequence). The CDR3 DNA is TGTGCCAGCAGCTTACGGAGACAGGTCCAAGGGACCCAGTACTTC. The encoded protein is CASSLRRQVQGTQYF.

The chain links TRBV10-3 to TRBJ2-7; perhaps D is TRBD1 or TRBD2 (5 bases each). Trimming took off 3 bases at V and 3 bases at J, with 15 bases between the two ends. CDR1 is ENHRY, CDR2 SYGVKD, per germline. The CDR3 has 15 residues. CDR3 protein: CAISDWDQGRYEQYF. Written as DNA, the CDR3 is TGTGCCATCAGTGATTGGGATCAGGGACGCTACGAGCAGTACTTC.